What follows describes a single TCR beta chain. The record originates from a study of PD-L1 blockade in urothelial cancer. About the study: Individuals in the cohort had been given 0 to 3 earlier chemotherapy regimens. Blood analysis occurred 3 weeks (second dose) and 6 weeks after treatment start.

Profiled with immunoSEQ multiplex PCR; TCRdb holds only in-frame clones, not every one. The table lists 71,000 or so clones, 70% to 90% of them singletons. The V gene's germline CDR1 is SGHRS and CDR2 YFSETQ. The CDR3 sequence is 14 residues long. V was trimmed by 4 bases and J by 0 bases, leaving 7 bases between them. The clonotype was recovered from a man between 60 and 75 years old with urothelial cancer. This specimen was PBMCs, taken around atezolizumab (anti-PD-L1) treatment. This sequence joins TRBV5-1 and TRBJ1-4; D is ambiguous. CDR3 amino acids: CASSLQATNEKLFF. In nucleotides, the CDR3 is TGCGCCAGCAGCCTCCAGGCAACTAATGAAAAACTGTTTTTT. Complete variable domain (other parts from reference TRBV5-1 and TRBJ1-4): KAGVTQTPRYLIKTRGQQVTLSCSPISGHRSVSWYQQTPGQGLQFLFEYFSETQRNKGNFPGRFSGRQFSNSRSEMNVSTLELGDSALYLCASSLQATNEKLFFGSGTQLSVL.